These 16 T cell receptor beta chains share one sample of origin, sequenced in a study of technical replicates of blood from a handful of donors. Here immunoSEQ multiplex PCR was the method, and the copy in TCRdb shows in-frame clones only, minus some. This sample has 62,000 or so clones, with approximately 87% found just once. The sample consisted of PBMCs. The origin of the receptors is a human donor in good health. Some clones in this sample may be carry-over from other donors' samples.

The gene calls are TRBV5-4 and TRBJ2-3; TRBD2 is a possible D gene (6 bases). Trimming took off 4 bases at V and 3 bases at J, with 18 bases between the two ends. The CDR3 runs 16 residues. Germline assignment: CDR1 SGHNT and CDR2 YYREEE (reference sequence). The CDR3 protein is CASSTTEGRLTDTQYF. CDR3 in DNA: TGTGCCAGCAGCACAACGGAGGGAAGGTTGACAGATACGCAGTATTTT.

V and J are TRBV7-2 and TRBJ2-7; possibly TRBD2 for D (6 bases). The V and J ends lost 4 bases and 0 bases respectively, with 10 bases between them. This CDR3 spans 14 amino acids. Germline assignment: CDR1 SGHTA and CDR2 FQGNSA. The CDR3 here is CASSYGGTSYEQYF. CDR3 coding DNA: TGTGCCAGCAGCTATGGCGGGACCTCCTACGAGCAGTACTTC.

The V call is TRBV11-2, the J call TRBJ2-2; D unresolved. This CDR3 has 15 residues. Germline V gene data show CDR1 as SGHAT and CDR2 as FQNNGV. V lost 3 bases, J lost 2 bases, and 10 bases lay in between. CDR3 sequence (DNA): TGTGCCAGCAGCTTGCGTCCCCTCAACACCGGGGAGCTGTTTTTT. Protein product: CASSLRPLNTGELFF.

The gene calls are TRBV7-9 and TRBJ1-1, with 7 bases that match TRBD1. This CDR3 region has 15 residues. CDR1 is SEHNR, CDR2 FQNEAQ, per germline (reference sequence). The J segment lost 0 bases and the V segment lost 5 bases, leaving 6 bases of the junction unmatched. DNA for the CDR3: TGTGCCAGCAGCCCTCACAGGGGCATGAACACTGAAGCTTTCTTT. Protein sequence: CASSPHRGMNTEAFF.

The J gene is TRBJ1-1, the V gene TRBV19; D is unresolved. The CDR3 totals 12 residues. V lost 5 bases, J lost 1 base, and 5 bases lay in between. Germline loops: CDR1 LNHDA, CDR2 SQIVND (reference sequence). The CDR3 here is CASSVGNTEAFF. CDR3 coding DNA: TGTGCCAGTAGTGTCGGGAACACTGAAGCTTTCTTT.

The genes are TRBV5-1 and TRBJ2-5, with TRBD2 as a possible D gene (5 bases). Germline lookup yields CDR1 SGHRS and CDR2 YFSETQ. V was clipped by 4 bases and J by 2 bases, with 15 bases between them. The length of the CDR3 is 15 residues. The CDR3 is CASSPLEAEQETQYF. The CDR3 coding sequence is TGCGCCAGCAGCCCTCTTGAAGCGGAGCAAGAGACCCAGTACTTC. The complete variable domain, with remaining parts taken from reference TRBV5-1 and TRBJ2-5, reads KAGVTQTPRYLIKTRGQQVTLSCSPISGHRSVSWYQQTPGQGLQFLFEYFSETQRNKGNFPGRFSGRQFSNSRSEMNVSTLELGDSALYLCASSPLEAEQETQYFGPGTRLLVL.

The CDR3 is CASSYSMGQAGYGYTF. For the CDR3, the DNA is TGTGCCAGCAGTTACTCGATGGGACAGGCGGGCTATGGCTACACCTTC. The chain carries TRBV6-5 and TRBJ1-2, with 8 bases that match TRBD1. Germline V lookup: CDR1 MNHEY, CDR2 SVGAGI. V dropped 0 bases and J dropped 4; count of bases not matched to a gene: 7. CDR3 length equals 16 residues.

The chain uses TRBV4-3 and TRBJ1-5, with D unresolved. The CDR3 consists of 13 residues. Trimming shortened V by 0 bases and J by 6 bases, and 6 bases separated the two germline ends. Per the germline V gene, CDR1 is LGHNA and CDR2 is YSLEER. CDR3 protein: CASSQESGQPQHF. Written as DNA, the CDR3 is TGCGCCAGCAGCCAAGAAAGCGGTCAGCCCCAGCATTTT.

The chain recombines TRBV5-4 with TRBJ2-7; 7 positions match TRBD2. This CDR3 has 15 amino acids. The V gene end was trimmed by 4 bases and the J gene end by 1 base; junction bases not matched to a gene: 8. Looked up from germline, CDR1 is SGHNT and CDR2 is YYREEE (reference sequence). CDR3 in amino acids: CASSTSGAGSYEQYF. The CDR3 DNA reads TGTGCCAGCAGCACGAGCGGGGCGGGGTCCTACGAGCAGTACTTC.

The CDR3 DNA is TGTGCCAGCAGTTACCAGGGGCGCGGTAATGAAGCTTTCTTT. Protein product: CASSYQGRGNEAFF. This chain links TRBV6-5 with TRBJ1-1; D is perhaps TRBD1 (6 bases). The V end was cut by 2 bases, the J end by 7 bases, with 14 bases between. Germline CDR1 is MNHEY and CDR2 is SVGAGI. There are 14 residues in the CDR3.

This CDR3 reads CASSPGTGGNEQYF. CDR3 bases: TGCGCCAGCAGCCCGGGGACAGGGGGCAACGAGCAGTACTTC. The V call is TRBV5-1, the J call TRBJ2-7; 12 nucleotides line up with TRBD1. Germline V CDR1 and CDR2: SGHRS, YFSETQ. The CDR3 length is 14 residues. The junction had 4 bases not matched to a gene; V was cut back by 4 bases and J by 5 bases. The entire variable domain, with the rest obtained from reference TRBV5-1 and TRBJ2-7, is as follows: KAGVTQTPRYLIKTRGQQVTLSCSPISGHRSVSWYQQTPGQGLQFLFEYFSETQRNKGNFPGRFSGRQFSNSRSEMNVSTLELGDSALYLCASSPGTGGNEQYFGPGTRLTVT.

J is TRBJ1-2 and V is TRBV19; a possible D gene is TRBD1 (6 bases). In germline, CDR1 is LNHDA, CDR2 SQIVND (reference sequence). V lost 1 base, J lost 7 bases, and 10 bases lay in between. The CDR3 runs 13 residues. The DNA for the CDR3 is TGTGCCAGTAGTATAGGGCAGGGGCTTGGCTACACCTTC. It is translated as CASSIGQGLGYTF.

This chain connects TRBV29-1 to TRBJ1-1; TRBD1 agrees at 8 bases. The CDR3 is 13 amino acids. In germline, CDR1 is SQVTM, CDR2 ANQGSEA. V lost 5 bases, J lost 5 bases, and 7 bases stayed unmatched. The DNA of the CDR3 is TGCAGCGTTTCAGGGGGCGCAGGTACTGAAGCTTTCTTT. Translated, it gives CSVSGGAGTEAFF.

This sequence joins TRBV15 and TRBJ1-1; no reliable D call. CDR3 size: 14 residues. CDR1 LNHNV and CDR2 YYDKDF come from the germline V gene (reference sequence). V was shortened by 0 bases and J by 2 bases, with 7 bases between the two germline ends. The CDR3 DNA sequence: TGTGCCACCAGCAGAGACGCCCTAAACACTGAAGCTTTCTTT. Amino acid sequence: CATSRDALNTEAFF.

The J gene is TRBJ2-1, the V gene TRBV7-6; 12 nucleotides match TRBD2. The CDR3 is 14 residues long. V was pared by 5 bases and J by 6 bases, with 2 bases of the junction left unmatched. Germline CDR1 SGHVS, CDR2 FNYEAQ. Written as DNA, the CDR3 is TGTGCCAGCAGCCGGGGACTAGCGGGCAATGAGCAGTTCTTC. Protein: CASSRGLAGNEQFF.

V and J are TRBV29-1 and TRBJ2-2; 11 positions match TRBD2. The CDR3 sequence is 14 residues long. With V trimmed by 4 bases and J by 4 bases, 2 bases remained unmatched. Germline assignment: CDR1 SQVTM and CDR2 ANQGSEA. CDR3 residues: CSVVGLAGTGELFF. The CDR3, as DNA: TGCAGCGTTGTAGGACTAGCGGGCACCGGGGAGCTGTTTTTT.